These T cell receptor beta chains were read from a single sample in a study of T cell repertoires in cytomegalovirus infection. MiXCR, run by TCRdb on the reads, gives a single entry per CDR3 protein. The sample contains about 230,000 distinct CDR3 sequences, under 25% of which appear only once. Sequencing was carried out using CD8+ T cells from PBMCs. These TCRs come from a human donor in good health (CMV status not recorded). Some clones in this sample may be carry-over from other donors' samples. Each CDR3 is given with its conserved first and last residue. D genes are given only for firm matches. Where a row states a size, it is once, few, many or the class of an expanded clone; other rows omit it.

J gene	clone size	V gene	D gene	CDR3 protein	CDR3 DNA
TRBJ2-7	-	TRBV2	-	CASTGGETYEQYF	TGTGCCAGCACGGGCGGTGAAACCTACGAGCAGTACTTC
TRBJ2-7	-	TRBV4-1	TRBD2	CASSQMAGGYPISYEQYF	TGCGCCAGCAGCCAAATGGCCGGGGGGTACCCAATCTCCTACGAGCAGTACTTC
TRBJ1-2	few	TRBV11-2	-	CASSLGSSNPNYGYTF	TGTGCCAGCAGCTTAGGGTCATCGAACCCCAACTATGGCTACACCTTC
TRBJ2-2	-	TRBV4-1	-	CASSRIDGSVMFF	TGCGCCAGCAGTCGTATAGATGGGTCGGTGATGTTTTTT
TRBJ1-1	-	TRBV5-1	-	CASSLQGWDTEAFF	TGCGCCAGCAGCTTACAGGGTTGGGACACTGAAGCTTTCTTT
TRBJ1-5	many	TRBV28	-	CASRDNMGNQPQHF	TGTGCCAGCCGCGACAATATGGGCAATCAGCCCCAGCATTTT
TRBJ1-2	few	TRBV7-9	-	CASSRVLGSGYDGYTF	TGTGCCAGCAGCCGTGTTTTGGGGTCAGGGTATGATGGCTACACCTTC
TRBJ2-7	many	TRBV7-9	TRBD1	CASSYNRGEGNEQYF	TGTGCCAGCAGCTACAACAGGGGCGAAGGGAACGAGCAGTACTTC
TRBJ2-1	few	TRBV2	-	CASSDEQFF	TGTGCCAGCAGTGACGAGCAGTTCTTC
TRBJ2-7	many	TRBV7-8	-	CASSLATGTEQYF	TGTGCCAGCAGCTTAGCGACCGGAACCGAGCAGTACTTC
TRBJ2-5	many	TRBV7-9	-	CASSLLSGRHQETQYF	TGTGCCAGCAGCTTATTAAGCGGGCGACACCAAGAGACCCAGTACTTC
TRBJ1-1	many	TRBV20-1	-	CSGEKNTEAFF	TGCAGTGGCGAAAAGAACACTGAAGCTTTCTTT
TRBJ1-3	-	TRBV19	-	CATREWSSGNTIYF	TGTGCCACCAGGGAATGGAGCTCTGGAAACACCATATATTTT